This T cell receptor (beta chain) emerged from a study of blood T cell repertoires in COVID-19. In the study overall: Acute and convalescent COVID-19 specimens originated in the United States, Italy and Spain. Sample material is recorded as cDNA or gDNA derived from T cells, B-cell-depleted T cells, or PBMCs.

Per the authors' pipeline: Amplification from reference gene primers served as the basis for estimated nucleated cell counts. Libraries were prepared by immunoSEQ multiplex PCR; TCRdb keeps only in-frame clonotypes and omits some of them. For V, J and clone size, that table is used; D and trimming come from the DNA. The data hold 150,000 to 200,000 clones, with around four fifths observed a single time. The V gene lost 5 bases and the J gene lost 0 bases, with 17 bases spanning the gap. CDR3 length: 17 residues. CDR1 and CDR2 from the germline V gene are LNHNV and YYDKDF (reference sequence). The sequence was obtained from a woman in her twenties or thirties with acute or convalescent COVID-19. The sample consisted of peripheral blood. The V and J genes are TRBV15 and TRBJ2-1; no definite D call. The CDR3 region has the DNA TGTGCCACCAGCGCACCGCGGTCGGCGAGCTCCTACAATGAGCAGTTCTTC. It yields the protein CATSAPRSASSYNEQFF.